This section outlines one T cell receptor (beta chain) sequence together with its context. The record originates from a study of blood T cells in healthy people across ages. A second PCR of roughly 7 to 11 cycles used a sample-barcoded 5' primer and a J-beta primer mix. TCRdb recomputed calls from the 5' RACE reads with MiXCR, one row per CDR3 protein. The data show under 2 million distinct CDR3 sequences, about 35% seen once. The sequence was obtained from a woman in her twenties or thirties in good health. The sequenced sample consisted of blood.

The CDR3 DNA sequence: TGCGCCAGCAGGGACACTATGGCTGAAAAACTGTTTTTT. Protein: CASRDTMAEKLFF. V gene TRBV4-1 combines with J gene TRBJ1-4; tentative D call: TRBD1 (5 bases). Germline V gives CDR1 MGHRA, CDR2 YSYEKL. The CDR3 contains 13 residues. V dropped 6 bases and J dropped 7 bases, with 12 bases sitting between them.